This T cell receptor beta chain was captured in a study of CD8 T cells in Susac syndrome. Reverse transcription used about 0.5 to 1 ug RNA and random hexamers. TCRdb re-analysed the immunoSEQ multiplex PCR reads in MiXCR, keeping a single row per CDR3 protein. The sample lists approximately 80,000 distinct CDR3 sequences, over 75% occurring once. CDR1 is LNHDA and CDR2 is SQIVND in the germline V gene (reference sequence). CDR3 length: 14 amino acids. V was pared by 5 bases and J by 1 base, with 4 bases of the junction left unmatched. This clonotype was observed a single time. Sequencing was done on a sample of CD8+ T cells from PBMCs. V gene TRBV19 combines with J gene TRBJ2-7; TRBD2 matches at 8 bases. The receptor was isolated from a human donor with multiple sclerosis. The CDR3 bases are TGTGCCAGTAGTTTCACTAGCGGATCCTACGAGCAGTACTTC. Its protein product is CASSFTSGSYEQYF. The full variable domain, in which reference TRBV19 and TRBJ2-7 provide the parts outside the CDR3, is DGGITQSPKYLFRKEGQNVTLSCEQNLNHDAMYWYRQDPGQGLRLIYYSQIVNDFQKGDIAEGYSVSREKKESFPLTVTSAQKNPTAFYLCASSFTSGSYEQYFGPGTRLTVT.